Below are 2 T cell receptor beta chains sequenced from a single sample in a study of cytomegalovirus exposure and HLA in healthy donors. The PCR made use of 60 Vbeta and 13 Jbeta primers. Profiled with immunoSEQ multiplex PCR; TCRdb holds only in-frame clones, not every one. The sample carries 65,000 to 80,000 clones, under 85% recorded once. Sequencing used PBMCs. These receptor sequences come from a woman aged 40 to 50 in good health and CMV-seropositive.

The V call is TRBV6-1, the J call TRBJ1-6; maybe TRBD1 (6 bases). The CDR3 totals 14 residues. CDR1 MNHNS and CDR2 SASEGT come from the germline V gene. Trimming took 7 bases from V and 10 from J, leaving 17 bases between them. CDR3 DNA sequence: TGTGCCAGCATTCGACCGGGCCAGGGGTCACCCCTCCACTTT. This gives the protein CASIRPGQGSPLHF.

Comments on this clone: A read error may produce the germline difference seen at one junction end. The chain uses TRBV7-9 and TRBJ1-1, with D maybe TRBD1 (5 bases). In germline, CDR1 is SEHNR, CDR2 FQNEAQ (reference sequence). The CDR3 covers 12 residues. The CDR3 is CSSSSRQFEAFF. The CDR3 region has the DNA TGTTCCAGCAGCAGCCGACAGTTTGAAGCTTTCTTT.